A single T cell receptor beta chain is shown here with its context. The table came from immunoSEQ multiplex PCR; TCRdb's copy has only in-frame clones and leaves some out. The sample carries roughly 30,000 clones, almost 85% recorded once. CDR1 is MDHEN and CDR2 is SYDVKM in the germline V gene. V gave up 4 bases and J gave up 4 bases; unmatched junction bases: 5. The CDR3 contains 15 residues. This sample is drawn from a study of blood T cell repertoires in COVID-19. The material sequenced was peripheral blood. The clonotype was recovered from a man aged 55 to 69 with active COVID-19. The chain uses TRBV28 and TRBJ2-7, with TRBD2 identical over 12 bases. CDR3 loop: CASSSLAGGVYEQYV. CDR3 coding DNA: TGTGCCAGCAGTTCGCTAGCGGGAGGGGTATACGAGCAGTACGTC.